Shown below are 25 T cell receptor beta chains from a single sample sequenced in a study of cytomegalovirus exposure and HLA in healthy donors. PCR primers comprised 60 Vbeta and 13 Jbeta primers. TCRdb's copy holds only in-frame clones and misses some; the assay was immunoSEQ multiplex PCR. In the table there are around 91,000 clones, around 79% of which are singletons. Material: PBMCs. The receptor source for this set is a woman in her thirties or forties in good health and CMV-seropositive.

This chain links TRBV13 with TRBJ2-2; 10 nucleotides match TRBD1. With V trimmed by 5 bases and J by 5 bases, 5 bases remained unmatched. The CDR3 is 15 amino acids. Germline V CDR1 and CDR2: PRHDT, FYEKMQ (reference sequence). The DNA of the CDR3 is TGTGCCAGCAGCCGGGGACAGGGGTTAACCGGGGAGCTGTTTTTT. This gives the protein CASSRGQGLTGELFF.

The CDR3, as DNA: TGTGCCAGCAGCGTAGGGGGAGGTACCTATGGCTACACCTTC. This sequence encodes CASSVGGGTYGYTF. This chain connects TRBV9 to TRBJ1-2; D gene uncertain. Trimming cost V 0 bases and J 4 bases, with 10 bases left between them. The CDR3 is 14 residues long. In germline, CDR1 is SGDLS, CDR2 YYNGEE.

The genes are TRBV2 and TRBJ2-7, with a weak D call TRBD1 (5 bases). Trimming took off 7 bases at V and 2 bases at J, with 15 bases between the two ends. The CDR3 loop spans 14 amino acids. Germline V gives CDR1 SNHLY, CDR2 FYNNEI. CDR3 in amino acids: CASNLPRETYEQYF. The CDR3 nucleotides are TGTGCCAGCAACCTTCCCAGGGAAACCTACGAGCAGTACTTC.

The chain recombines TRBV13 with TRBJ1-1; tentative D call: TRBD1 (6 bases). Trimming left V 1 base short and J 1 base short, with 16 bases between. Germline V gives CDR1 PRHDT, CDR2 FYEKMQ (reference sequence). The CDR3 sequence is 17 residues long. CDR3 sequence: CASSLVPVLQGNTEAFF. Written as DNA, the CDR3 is TGTGCCAGCAGCTTAGTTCCGGTTCTACAGGGGAACACTGAAGCTTTCTTT.

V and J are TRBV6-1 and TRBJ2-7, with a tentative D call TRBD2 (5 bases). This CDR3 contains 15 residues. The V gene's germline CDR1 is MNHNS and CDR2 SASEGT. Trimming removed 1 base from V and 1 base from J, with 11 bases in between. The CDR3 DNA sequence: TGTGCCAGCAGTGAAGTTTTCGAGGGTTCCTACGAGCAGTACTTC. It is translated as CASSEVFEGSYEQYF.

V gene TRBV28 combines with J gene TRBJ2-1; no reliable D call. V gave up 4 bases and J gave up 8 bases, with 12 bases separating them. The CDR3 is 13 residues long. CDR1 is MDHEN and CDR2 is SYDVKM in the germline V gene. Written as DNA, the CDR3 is TGTGCCAGCAGTTCCGCCCCTGACTATGAGCAGTTCTTC. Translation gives CASSSAPDYEQFF. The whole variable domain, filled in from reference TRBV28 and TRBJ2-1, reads DVKVTQSSRYLVKRTGEKVFLECVQDMDHENMFWYRQDPGLGLRLIYFSYDVKMKEKGDIPEGYSVSREKKERFSLILESASTNQTSMYLCASSSAPDYEQFFGPGTRLTVL.

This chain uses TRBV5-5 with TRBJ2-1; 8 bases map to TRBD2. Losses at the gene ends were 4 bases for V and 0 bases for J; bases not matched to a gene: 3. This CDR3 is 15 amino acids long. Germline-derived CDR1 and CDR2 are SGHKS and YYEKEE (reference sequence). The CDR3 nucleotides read TGTGCCAGCAGCCGAAGCGGGAGCTCCTACAATGAGCAGTTCTTC. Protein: CASSRSGSSYNEQFF.

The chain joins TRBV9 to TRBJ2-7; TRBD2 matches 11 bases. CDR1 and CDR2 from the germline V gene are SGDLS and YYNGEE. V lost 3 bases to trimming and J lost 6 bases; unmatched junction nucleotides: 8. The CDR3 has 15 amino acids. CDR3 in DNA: TGTGCCAGCAGCGGATTAGCGGGAGGGACGGGCGAGCAGTACTTC. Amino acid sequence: CASSGLAGGTGEQYF.

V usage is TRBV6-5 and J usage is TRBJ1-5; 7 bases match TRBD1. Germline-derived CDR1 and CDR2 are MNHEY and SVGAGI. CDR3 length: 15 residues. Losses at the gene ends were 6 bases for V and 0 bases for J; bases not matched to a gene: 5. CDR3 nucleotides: TGTGCCAGCAGGTCCGGGACAGATAGCAATCAGCCCCAGCATTTT. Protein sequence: CASRSGTDSNQPQHF.

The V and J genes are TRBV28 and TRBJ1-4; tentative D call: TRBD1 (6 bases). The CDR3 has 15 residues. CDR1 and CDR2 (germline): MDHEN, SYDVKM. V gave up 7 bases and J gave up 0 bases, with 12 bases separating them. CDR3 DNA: TGTGCCAGCAACGGGGGGGGCGCAACTAATGAAAAACTGTTTTTT. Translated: CASNGGGATNEKLFF.

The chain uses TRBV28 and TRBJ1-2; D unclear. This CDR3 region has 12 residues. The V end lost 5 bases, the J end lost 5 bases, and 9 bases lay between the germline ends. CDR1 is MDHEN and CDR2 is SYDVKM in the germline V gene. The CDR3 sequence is CASSRGPYGYTF. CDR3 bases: TGTGCCAGCAGTAGAGGGCCTTATGGCTACACCTTC.

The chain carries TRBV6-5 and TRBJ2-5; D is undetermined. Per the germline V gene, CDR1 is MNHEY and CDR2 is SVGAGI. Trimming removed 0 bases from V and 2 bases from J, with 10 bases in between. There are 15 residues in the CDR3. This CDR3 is CASSYSLGDQETQYF. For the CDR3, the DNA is TGTGCCAGCAGTTACTCCTTGGGCGATCAAGAGACCCAGTACTTC.

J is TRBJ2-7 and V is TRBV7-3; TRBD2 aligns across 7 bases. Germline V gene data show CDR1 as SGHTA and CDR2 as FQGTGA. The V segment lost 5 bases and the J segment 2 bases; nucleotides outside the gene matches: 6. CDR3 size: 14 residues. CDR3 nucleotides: TGTGCCAGCAGCCAAGACGGGGGGACCTACGAGCAGTACTTC. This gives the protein CASSQDGGTYEQYF.

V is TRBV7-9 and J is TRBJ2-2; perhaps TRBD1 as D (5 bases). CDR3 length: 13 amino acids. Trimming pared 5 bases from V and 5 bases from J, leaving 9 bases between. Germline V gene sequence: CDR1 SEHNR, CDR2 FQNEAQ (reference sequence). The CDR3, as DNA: TGTGCCAGCAGCCCCAGGGATACCGGGGAGCTGTTTTTT. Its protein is CASSPRDTGELFF.

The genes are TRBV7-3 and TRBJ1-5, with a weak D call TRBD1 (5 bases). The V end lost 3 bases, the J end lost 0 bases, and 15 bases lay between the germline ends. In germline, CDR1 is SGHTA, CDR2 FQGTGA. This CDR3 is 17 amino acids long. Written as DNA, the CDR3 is TGTGCCAGCAGCTTTCACCCCAAGGGGTTTAGCAATCAGCCCCAGCATTTT. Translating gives CASSFHPKGFSNQPQHF.

The CDR3 loop is CASSLDGAGELFF. DNA for the CDR3: TGTGCCAGCAGCCTAGACGGTGCCGGGGAGCTGTTTTTT. The V gene is TRBV9, the J gene TRBJ2-2; unclear D gene. Per germline, CDR1 SGDLS and CDR2 YYNGEE. This CDR3 comprises 13 residues. V shed 4 bases and J shed 6 bases, with 10 bases lying between them.

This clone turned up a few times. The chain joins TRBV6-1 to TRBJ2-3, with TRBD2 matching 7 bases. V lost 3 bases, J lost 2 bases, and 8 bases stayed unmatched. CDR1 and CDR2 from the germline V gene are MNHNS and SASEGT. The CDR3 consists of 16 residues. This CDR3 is CASSDGSSGFTDTQYF. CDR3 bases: TGTGCCAGCAGTGATGGCTCTAGCGGATTCACAGATACGCAGTATTTT.

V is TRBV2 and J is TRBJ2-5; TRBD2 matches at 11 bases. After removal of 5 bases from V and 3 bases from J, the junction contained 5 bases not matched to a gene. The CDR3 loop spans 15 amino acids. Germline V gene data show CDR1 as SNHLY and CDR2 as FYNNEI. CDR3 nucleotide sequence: TGTGCCAGCAGTACTAGCGGGAGTCTGGAAGAGACCCAGTACTTC. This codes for CASSTSGSLEETQYF.

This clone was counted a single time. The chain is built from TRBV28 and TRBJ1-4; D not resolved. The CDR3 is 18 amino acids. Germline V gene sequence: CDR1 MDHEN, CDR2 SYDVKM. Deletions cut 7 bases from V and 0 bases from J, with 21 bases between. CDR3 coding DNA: TGTGCCAGCAATCCCACTACCCAGTCCTACCCAACTAATGAAAAACTGTTTTTT. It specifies CASNPTTQSYPTNEKLFF.

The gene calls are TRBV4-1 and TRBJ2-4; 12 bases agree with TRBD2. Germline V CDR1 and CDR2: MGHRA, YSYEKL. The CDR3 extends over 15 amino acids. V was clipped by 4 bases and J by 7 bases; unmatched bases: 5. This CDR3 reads CASSRTSGTGNIQYF. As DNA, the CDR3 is TGCGCCAGCAGCCGGACTAGCGGGACGGGGAACATTCAGTACTTC.

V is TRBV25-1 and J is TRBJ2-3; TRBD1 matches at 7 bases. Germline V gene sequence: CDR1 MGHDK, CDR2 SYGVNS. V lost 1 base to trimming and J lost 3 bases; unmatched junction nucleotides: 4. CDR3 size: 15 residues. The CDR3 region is CASSEFTGDTDTQYF. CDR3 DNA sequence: TGTGCCAGCAGTGAATTTACAGGGGATACAGATACGCAGTATTTT. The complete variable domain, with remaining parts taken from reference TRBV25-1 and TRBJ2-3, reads EADIYQTPRYLVIGTGKKITLECSQTMGHDKMYWYQQDPGMELHLIHYSYGVNSTEKGDLSSESTVSRIRTEHFPLTLESARPSHTSQYLCASSEFTGDTDTQYFGPGTRLTVL.

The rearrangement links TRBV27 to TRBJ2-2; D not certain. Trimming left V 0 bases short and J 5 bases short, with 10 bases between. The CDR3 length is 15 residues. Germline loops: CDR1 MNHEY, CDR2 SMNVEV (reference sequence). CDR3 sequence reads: CASSLSWAATGELFF. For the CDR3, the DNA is TGTGCCAGCAGTTTATCCTGGGCCGCAACCGGGGAGCTGTTTTTT.

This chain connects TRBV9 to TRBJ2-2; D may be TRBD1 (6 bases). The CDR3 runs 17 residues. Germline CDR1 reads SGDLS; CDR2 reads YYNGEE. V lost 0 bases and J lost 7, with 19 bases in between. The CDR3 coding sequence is TGTGCCAGCAGCGTAGTGGGCGGCAGGGGAATCATCGGGGAGCTGTTTTTT. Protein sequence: CASSVVGGRGIIGELFF.

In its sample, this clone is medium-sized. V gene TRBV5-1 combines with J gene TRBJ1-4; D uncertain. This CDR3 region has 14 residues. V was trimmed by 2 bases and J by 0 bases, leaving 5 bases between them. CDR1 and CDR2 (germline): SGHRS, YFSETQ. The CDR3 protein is CASSLSSTNEKLFF. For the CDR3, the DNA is TGCGCCAGCAGCTTATCCTCAACTAATGAAAAACTGTTTTTT.

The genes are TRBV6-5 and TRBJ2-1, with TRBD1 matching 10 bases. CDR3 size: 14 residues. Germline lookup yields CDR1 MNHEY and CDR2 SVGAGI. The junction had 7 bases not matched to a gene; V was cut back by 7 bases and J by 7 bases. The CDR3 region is CASTGQGESNEQFF. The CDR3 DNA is TGTGCCAGCACAGGACAGGGGGAATCGAATGAGCAGTTCTTC.